This is a list of T cell receptor beta chains from one sample in a study of shared clonotypes between healthy human individuals. Libraries were prepared by immunoSEQ multiplex PCR; TCRdb keeps only in-frame clonotypes and omits some of them. The sample holds about 110,000 clones, about 71% seen once. The sequenced sample consisted of memory CD8+ T cells sorted from blood. Source of these receptors: a woman in her 30s in good health. Both conserved end residues are part of each CDR3. A D gene is named only where the DNA matches it firmly. Clone size appears in some rows only: once, few, many, or a class for an expanded clone.

V gene: TRBV2
clone size: once
J gene: TRBJ1-1
D gene: .
CDR3 DNA: TGTGCCAGCAGTGACCCCGGGAGAGGGAACATGAACACTGAAGCTTTCTTT
CDR3 protein: CASSDPGRGNMNTEAFF

V gene: TRBV28
clone size: .
J gene: TRBJ1-2
D gene: TRBD1
CDR3 DNA: TGTGCCAGCAGATCGGTCGACAGGGTCATGAAGGGCTACACCTTC
CDR3 protein: CASRSVDRVMKGYTF

V gene: TRBV2
clone size: many
J gene: TRBJ2-4
D gene: TRBD1
CDR3 DNA: TGTGCCAGCAGTGAAAACCCGACAGGGGGAACTAGATACTTC
CDR3 protein: CASSENPTGGTRYF

V gene: TRBV27
clone size: .
J gene: TRBJ1-5
D gene: .
CDR3 DNA: TGTGCCAGCAGTTTTTTGGGACCCAATCAGCCCCAGCATTTT
CDR3 protein: CASSFLGPNQPQHF

V gene: TRBV5-6
clone size: .
J gene: TRBJ2-1
D gene: TRBD2
CDR3 DNA: TGTGCCAGCAGCCTAGGGACTAGCCGCAATGAGCAGTTCTTC
CDR3 protein: CASSLGTSRNEQFF

V gene: TRBV10-1
clone size: few
J gene: TRBJ2-7
D gene: .
CDR3 DNA: TGCGCCAGCAGTGAGACGAGGGCCGGGTACGAGCAGTACTTC
CDR3 protein: CASSETRAGYEQYF

V gene: TRBV9
clone size: .
J gene: TRBJ2-3
D gene: .
CDR3 DNA: TGTGCCAGCAGCGTTTCCGGGAAAGAAGATACGCAGTATTTT
CDR3 protein: CASSVSGKEDTQYF

V gene: TRBV2
clone size: .
J gene: TRBJ2-7
D gene: TRBD2
CDR3 DNA: TGTGCCAGCAAGCTAGCGGGGGAGCAGTACTTC
CDR3 protein: CASKLAGEQYF

V gene: TRBV25-1
clone size: few
J gene: TRBJ2-1
D gene: .
CDR3 DNA: TGTGCCAGCTTTGACTCCCATGAGCAGTTCTTC
CDR3 protein: CASFDSHEQFF

V gene: TRBV7-8
clone size: once
J gene: TRBJ1-2
D gene: .
CDR3 DNA: TGTGCCAGCAGCTTAGCGCTAGGGGGGCTATATGGCTACACCTTC
CDR3 protein: CASSLALGGLYGYTF

V gene: TRBV5-1
clone size: .
J gene: TRBJ1-3
D gene: .
CDR3 DNA: TGCGCCAGCAGCCCCGGGACTTCTGGAAACACCATATATTTT
CDR3 protein: CASSPGTSGNTIYF

V gene: TRBV25-1
clone size: few
J gene: TRBJ2-2
D gene: .
CDR3 DNA: TGTGCCAGCAGAGGAGGCACCGGGGAGCTGTTTTTT
CDR3 protein: CASRGGTGELFF

V gene: TRBV25-1
clone size: .
J gene: TRBJ1-1
D gene: TRBD1
CDR3 DNA: TGTGCCAGCAGTGAATATGGCAGGGGGCAAAACACTGAAGCTTTCTTT
CDR3 protein: CASSEYGRGQNTEAFF

V gene: TRBV7-9
clone size: few
J gene: TRBJ2-1
D gene: TRBD1
CDR3 DNA: TGTGCCAGCAGCTCCGACCAACCCAACAGGGGGCCCCTTAATGAGCAGTTCTTC
CDR3 protein: CASSSDQPNRGPLNEQFF

V gene: TRBV11-2
clone size: .
J gene: TRBJ2-5
D gene: TRBD2
CDR3 DNA: TGTGCCAGCACCCGCAAGGGGAGCGGGAACGTCGAGACCCAGTACTTC
CDR3 protein: CASTRKGSGNVETQYF

V gene: TRBV4-2
clone size: .
J gene: TRBJ1-4
D gene: .
CDR3 DNA: TGTGCCAGCAGCCAAGTCGGGGCAACTAATGAAAAACTGTTTTTT
CDR3 protein: CASSQVGATNEKLFF

V gene: TRBV2
clone size: .
J gene: TRBJ2-3
D gene: TRBD2
CDR3 DNA: TGTGCCAGCAGTGAACGTCTGCGGGGGGAGTTCACAGATACGCAGTATTTT
CDR3 protein: CASSERLRGEFTDTQYF

V gene: TRBV7-5
clone size: .
J gene: TRBJ2-7
D gene: .
CDR3 DNA: TGTGCCAGCAGCCGTCGACTGAGTGCGGAGCAGTACTTC
CDR3 protein: CASSRRLSAEQYF

V gene: TRBV5-2
clone size: .
J gene: TRBJ2-6
D gene: .
CDR3 DNA: TGTGCCAGTACACAAAGTCGGGCCAACGTCCTGACTTTC
CDR3 protein: CASTQSRANVLTF

V gene: TRBV2
clone size: .
J gene: TRBJ2-7
D gene: .
CDR3 DNA: TGTGCCAGCAGTGAAGGGACAGCCACCCCCTACGAGCAGTACTTC
CDR3 protein: CASSEGTATPYEQYF